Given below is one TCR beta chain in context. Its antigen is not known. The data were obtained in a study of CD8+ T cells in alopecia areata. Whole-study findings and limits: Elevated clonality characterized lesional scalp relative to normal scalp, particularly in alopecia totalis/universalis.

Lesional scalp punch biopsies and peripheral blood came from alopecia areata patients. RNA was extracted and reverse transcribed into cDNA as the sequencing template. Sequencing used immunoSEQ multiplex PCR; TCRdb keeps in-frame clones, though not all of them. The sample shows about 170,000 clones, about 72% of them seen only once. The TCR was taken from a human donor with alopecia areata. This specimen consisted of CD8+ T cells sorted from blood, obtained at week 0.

The CDR3 is CASRTTDTQYF. CDR3 DNA: TGTGCCTCCCGGACCACAGATACGCAGTATTTT. The genes are TRBV19 and TRBJ2-3; D uncertain. Trimming pared 11 bases from V and 2 bases from J, leaving 8 bases between. Germline V lookup: CDR1 LNHDA, CDR2 SQIVND (reference sequence). The length of the CDR3 is 11 residues.